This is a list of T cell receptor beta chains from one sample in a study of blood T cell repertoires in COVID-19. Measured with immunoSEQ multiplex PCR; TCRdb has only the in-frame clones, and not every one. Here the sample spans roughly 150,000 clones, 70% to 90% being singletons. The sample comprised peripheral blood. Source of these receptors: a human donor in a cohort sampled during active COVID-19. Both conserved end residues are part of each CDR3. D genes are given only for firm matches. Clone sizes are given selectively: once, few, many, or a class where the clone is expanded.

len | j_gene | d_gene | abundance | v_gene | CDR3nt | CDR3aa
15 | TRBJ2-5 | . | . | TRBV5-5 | TGTGCCAGCAGCTTTAAGGGAGGCCCAGGGGAGACCCAGTACTTC | CASSFKGGPGETQYF
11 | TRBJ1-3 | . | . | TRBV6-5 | TGTGCCAGCAGGCGAGGAAACACCATATATTTT | CASRRGNTIYF
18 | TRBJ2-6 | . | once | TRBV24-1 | TGTGCCACCAGTGACCCCCAACCGGTAATCTCTGGGGCCAACGTCCTGACTTTC | CATSDPQPVISGANVLTF
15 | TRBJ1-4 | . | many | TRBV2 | TGTGCCAGCAGTACCAGTACAGGGTATAATGAAAAACTGTTTTTT | CASSTSTGYNEKLFF
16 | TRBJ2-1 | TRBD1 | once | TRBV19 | TGTGCCAGTAGTACAGGGACAGGGGTTTCATACAATGAGCAGTTCTTC | CASSTGTGVSYNEQFF
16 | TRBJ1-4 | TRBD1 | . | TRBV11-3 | TGTGCCAGCAGCTCTTTCCAGGGGGCGCCGGGGGAAAAACTGTTTTTT | CASSSFQGAPGEKLFF
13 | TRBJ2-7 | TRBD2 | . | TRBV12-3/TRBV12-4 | TGTGCCAGCAGTTTAGGTAGCGGGGGCAAGCAGTACTTC | CASSLGSGGKQYF
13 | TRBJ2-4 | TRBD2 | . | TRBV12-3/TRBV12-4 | TGTGCCAGCAGTTTAGCTAGCGGGGTATTTCAGTACTTC | CASSLASGVFQYF
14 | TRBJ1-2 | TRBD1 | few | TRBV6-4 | TGTGCCAGCAACGAGGACAGGACTAACTATGGCTACACCTTC | CASNEDRTNYGYTF
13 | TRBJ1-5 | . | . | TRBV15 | TGTGCCACCAACTCAGGGCGAAATCAGCCCCAGCATTTT | CATNSGRNQPQHF
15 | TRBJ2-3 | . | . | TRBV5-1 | TGCGCCAGCAGCTTGGGTTGGGCGGGGACAGATACGCAGTATTTT | CASSLGWAGTDTQYF